This TCR beta chain emerged from a study of chemoradiotherapy in HPV16-positive cancers. Profiled with immunoSEQ multiplex PCR; TCRdb holds only in-frame clones, not every one. Of 1,000 to 1,500 clones in the sample, around 81% are singletons; the top ten hold roughly 14%. This clone was observed a handful of times. The receptor's source is a human donor with HPV-associated anogenital cancer. Sequenced here: tumor tissue, sampled from a patient who underwent chemoradiotherapy.

The CDR3 DNA follows: TGTGCCAGTAGTCGTTCTAGCGGGAGGTCCGCGGGTGGGCAGTTCTTC. The encoded protein is CASSRSSGRSAGGQFF. The rearrangement joins TRBV19 to TRBJ2-1; 11 bases are a match to TRBD2. The CDR3 length is 16 residues. The germline CDR1 and CDR2 sequences are LNHDA and SQIVND (reference sequence). J was trimmed by 12 bases and V by 5 bases; bases with no gene match: 15.